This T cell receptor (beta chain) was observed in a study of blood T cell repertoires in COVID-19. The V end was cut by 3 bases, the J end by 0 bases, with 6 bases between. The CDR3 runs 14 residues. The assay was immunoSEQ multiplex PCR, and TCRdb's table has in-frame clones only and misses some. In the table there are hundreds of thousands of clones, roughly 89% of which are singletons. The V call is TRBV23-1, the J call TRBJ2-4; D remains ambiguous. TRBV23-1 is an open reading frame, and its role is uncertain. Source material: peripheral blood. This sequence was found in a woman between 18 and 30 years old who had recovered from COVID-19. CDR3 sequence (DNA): TGCGCCAGCAGTCAGGCCCTAGCCAAAAACATTCAGTACTTC. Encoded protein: CASSQALAKNIQYF.